The 9 T cell receptor beta chains listed next were all sequenced from one sample in a study of blood T cell repertoires in COVID-19. Sequencing was performed with immunoSEQ multiplex PCR; in TCRdb, only in-frame clones are kept and a portion is missing. The sample lists around 41,000 clones, about 85% seen once, with around 10% in the top ten. Sequenced material: peripheral blood. The origin of the receptors is a woman of 80 years or more with active COVID-19.

This chain joins TRBV4-3 and TRBJ1-1, with TRBD1 matching over 7 bases. The V segment lost 5 bases and the J segment 5 bases; nucleotides outside the gene matches: 11. Germline loops: CDR1 LGHNA, CDR2 YSLEER. This CDR3 has 15 amino acids. CDR3 bases: TGCGCCAGCAGCGTCTCAGGGGGGCGAGGGACTGAAGCTTTCTTT. Translated, it gives CASSVSGGRGTEAFF.

The chain uses TRBV5-8 and TRBJ2-7; the D gene is possibly TRBD2 (5 bases). V shed 4 bases and J shed 1 base, with 24 bases lying between them. The CDR3 runs to 18 residues. The germline V gene encodes CDR1 SGHTS and CDR2 YDEGEE. This CDR3 reads CASSPSTVDFFISYEQYF. As DNA, the CDR3 is TGTGCCAGCAGCCCATCTACAGTGGACTTCTTTATATCCTACGAGCAGTACTTC. Using reference TRBV5-8 and TRBJ2-7 for the parts outside the CDR3, the full variable domain is EAGVTQSPTHLIKTRGQQATLRCSPISGHTSVYWYQQALGLGLQFLLWYDEGEERNRGNFPPRFSGRQFPNYSSELNVNALELEDSALYLCASSPSTVDFFISYEQYFGPGTRLTVT.

This chain joins TRBV7-2 and TRBJ2-7, with 10 bases matching TRBD1. J lost 6 bases, V lost 7 bases, and 12 bases had no gene match. The V gene's germline CDR1 is SGHTA and CDR2 FQGNSA. The CDR3 contains 15 residues. This CDR3 reads CASTVSGTGVIEQYF. CDR3 DNA sequence: TGTGCCAGCACCGTGTCCGGGACAGGGGTCATCGAGCAGTACTTC.

V and J are TRBV10-3 and TRBJ1-5; D is uncertain. V lost 8 bases, J lost 7 bases, and 9 bases lay in between. CDR3 size: 11 residues. Per germline, CDR1 ENHRY and CDR2 SYGVKD. CDR3 DNA: TGTGCCATCGGCGGGGAACAGCCCCAGCATTTT. It codes for CAIGGEQPQHF.

The gene calls are TRBV7-9 and TRBJ2-1, with 7 bases fitting TRBD1. Germline CDR1 is SEHNR and CDR2 is FQNEAQ (reference sequence). CDR3 length equals 16 residues. Unmatched junction bases numbered 11, after V lost 3 bases and J lost 6 bases. DNA for the CDR3: TGTGCCAGCAGCTTCACAATCGGACAGGTTACCAATGAGCAGTTCTTC. Translation gives CASSFTIGQVTNEQFF.

DNA of the CDR3: TGTGCCAGCAGTTACGAGCTAGCGGGGAAGGATGAGCAGTTCTTC. As protein: CASSYELAGKDEQFF. The J gene is TRBJ2-1, the V gene TRBV28; TRBD2 aligns across 9 bases. V dropped 4 bases and J dropped 8; count of bases not matched to a gene: 9. The CDR3 has 15 residues. From germline, CDR1 is MDHEN and CDR2 SYDVKM.

This clone was counted a single time. V usage is TRBV7-2 and J usage is TRBJ1-1; D is undetermined. Between the trimmed V and J ends, which lost 4 bases and 4 bases, there was a span of 19 bases. CDR1 and CDR2 from the germline V gene are SGHTA and FQGNSA. The CDR3 is 16 residues long. The CDR3 coding sequence is TGTGCCAGCAGCTCTAAATTAGAGCTCCGGGTCACTGAAGCTTTCTTT. This gives the protein CASSSKLELRVTEAFF.

This chain connects TRBV6-1 to TRBJ2-7; TRBD2 aligns across 10 bases. V shed 1 base and J 4 bases; nucleotides not matched to a gene: 4. CDR3 size: 15 residues. The germline V gene encodes CDR1 MNHNS and CDR2 SASEGT. The DNA of the CDR3 is TGTGCCAGCAGTGAAGTGTGGACTAGCGGTTACGAGCAGTACTTC. The encoded protein is CASSEVWTSGYEQYF.

The chain recombines TRBV6-5 with TRBJ2-2, with 7 bases identical to TRBD1. Germline CDR1 is MNHEY and CDR2 is SVGAGI. V was pared by 4 bases and J by 4 bases, with 6 bases of the junction left unmatched. The CDR3 covers 15 residues. For the CDR3, the DNA is TGTGCCAGCAGTTTCGACAGGGCGGTCACCGGGGAGCTGTTTTTT. Protein: CASSFDRAVTGELFF.